These T cell receptor beta chains were read from a single sample in a study of shared clonotypes between healthy human individuals. The repertoire was sequenced with immunoSEQ multiplex PCR; TCRdb's copy has only in-frame clones and lacks some. The table has 450,000 to 650,000 clones, around 80% seen once. Sequencing was carried out using PBMCs. The receptors originated from a woman aged 40 to 50 in good health. Some clones in this sample may be carry-over from other donors' samples. Each CDR3 is given with its conserved first and last residue. D genes are given only for firm matches. The size field is filled for only some rows; it gives once, few, many or a size class.

abundance	v_gene	d_gene	j_gene	CDR3nt	CDR3aa
.	TRBV28	.	TRBJ1-1	TGTGCCAGCAGTTCCACTTACCGTATTGAAGCTTTCTTT	CASSSTYRIEAFF
.	TRBV7-8	TRBD2	TRBJ2-7	TGTGCCAGCAGCTCTACTAGCGGGAGAATTTACGAGCAGTACTTC	CASSSTSGRIYEQYF
.	TRBV28	.	TRBJ2-2	TGTGCCAGCAGTTCCCCCAACACCGGGGAGCTGTTTTTT	CASSSPNTGELFF
.	TRBV7-2	TRBD1	TRBJ2-2	TGTGCCAGCAGCTCCTGGACAGGGAACACCGGGGAGCTGTTTTTT	CASSSWTGNTGELFF
.	TRBV4-1	.	TRBJ2-6	TGCGCCAGCAGCCAATATGGGGCCAACGTCCTGACTTTC	CASSQYGANVLTF
.	TRBV30	.	TRBJ1-6	TGTGCCTGGGCCAGGTTCGGTAATTCACCCCTCCACTTT	CAWARFGNSPLHF
.	TRBV5-1	.	TRBJ2-1	TGCGCCAGCAGCTTGGGAAGCCTCTTAAATGAGCAGTTCTTC	CASSLGSLLNEQFF
.	TRBV2	.	TRBJ1-5	TGTGCCAGCAGCGCGGAGCAAAATCAGCCCCAGCATTTT	CASSAEQNQPQHF
many	TRBV27	.	TRBJ1-2	TGTGCCAGCAGTCCTCGACCGGAACCTAACTATGGCTACACCTTC	CASSPRPEPNYGYTF
.	TRBV4-3	TRBD1	TRBJ1-2	TGCGCCAGCAGCCCCGGACAGGGGTATGGCTACACCTTC	CASSPGQGYGYTF
few	TRBV5-4	.	TRBJ2-5	TGTGCCAGCAGCTTCCCCGAGGGGGGTGGAGAGACCCAGTACTTC	CASSFPEGGGETQYF
.	TRBV5-1	.	TRBJ1-1	TGCGCCAGCAGCTTGGAAGGGGGGACTGAAGCTTTCTTT	CASSLEGGTEAFF
.	TRBV9	.	TRBJ2-3	TGTGCCAGCAGCGTAGTTGGTAGCGACACAGATACGCAGTATTTT	CASSVVGSDTDTQYF
.	TRBV18	TRBD2	TRBJ2-5	TGTGCCAGCTCACCTAGGACTAGCGGAGGGGGAGAGACCCAGTACTTC	CASSPRTSGGGETQYF
.	TRBV5-8	.	TRBJ1-3	TGTGCCAGCAGACCCACCCGGACGTCGTCTGGAAACACCATATATTTT	CASRPTRTSSGNTIYF
.	TRBV4-1	TRBD2	TRBJ2-1	TGCGCCAGCAGCCAAGGAGTCTCCGGGACTAGCGCCAATGAGCAGTTCTTC	CASSQGVSGTSANEQFF
.	TRBV11-2	.	TRBJ2-5	TGTGCCAGCAGCTTGTGGCAGTCAGGGGAGACCCAGTACTTC	CASSLWQSGETQYF
many	TRBV30	.	TRBJ1-2	TGTGCCTGGAGTGTCGGTTTCGACTACACCTTC	CAWSVGFDYTF
.	TRBV7-2	.	TRBJ1-1	TGTGCCAGCAGCTCCTACGGAGTAATAGCTGAAGCTTTCTTT	CASSSYGVIAEAFF
.	TRBV28	.	TRBJ1-4	TGTGCCAGCAGTCCCGTTCTGCCAGGGGTGGAAAAACTGTTTTTT	CASSPVLPGVEKLFF
.	TRBV6-5	TRBD1	TRBJ1-1	TGTGCCAGCAGACAGGGACAGGTCAACACTGAAGCTTTCTTT	CASRQGQVNTEAFF
.	TRBV28	.	TRBJ1-2	TGTGCCAGCACCTCGGGGCACAACTATGGCTACACCTTC	CASTSGHNYGYTF
.	TRBV28	TRBD1	TRBJ1-1	TGTGCAACACGGACAGGCGGAACTGAAGCTTTCTTT	CATRTGGTEAFF
.	TRBV10-2	.	TRBJ1-1	TGCGCCAGCAGTGACAGGGCCACTGAAGCTTTCTTT	CASSDRATEAFF
.	TRBV2	.	TRBJ1-1	TGTGCCAGCAGTGGGCGGGGAAACACTGAAGCTTTCTTT	CASSGRGNTEAFF
.	TRBV9	.	TRBJ2-1	TGTGCCAGCAGCGCGGCCGGGACAAACAATGAGCAGTTCTTC	CASSAAGTNNEQFF
.	TRBV30	TRBD1	TRBJ1-1	TGTGCCTGGAGTGTACAGGGGGACACTGAAGCTTTCTTT	CAWSVQGDTEAFF
.	TRBV2	TRBD2	TRBJ2-5	TGTGCCAGCAGTGGGACTAGCGGGACACTTCCCTACGGGCAGTACTTC	CASSGTSGTLPYGQYF
.	TRBV4-3	.	TRBJ1-5	TGCGCCAGCAGCCAAGAGTTAGGGGCTCAGCCCCAGCATTTT	CASSQELGAQPQHF
few	TRBV7-9	TRBD2	TRBJ2-7	TGTGCCAGCAGCTTAGTGGGCGGGAGGTCCTCCTACGAGCAGTACTTC	CASSLVGGRSSYEQYF
.	TRBV9	TRBD1	TRBJ1-1	TGTGCCAGCAGCGTAGGCAGGGGGCAAACTGAAGCTTTCTTT	CASSVGRGQTEAFF
.	TRBV30	.	TRBJ2-7	TGTGCCTGGAGTGTGGGTGGAGTCTACGAGCAGTACTTC	CAWSVGGVYEQYF
few	TRBV2	.	TRBJ2-3	TGTGCCAGCAGTGAACAGCAGTCTAGCACAGATACGCAGTATTTT	CASSEQQSSTDTQYF
.	TRBV6-1	.	TRBJ2-4	TGTGCCAGCGGCTCGTTTGGGGAGAAATTGGGCATTCAGTACTTC	CASGSFGEKLGIQYF
.	TRBV5-1	.	TRBJ1-1	TGCGCCAGCAGCTTGGCCGTTCAACCGGGCATGAACACTGAAGCTTTCTTT	CASSLAVQPGMNTEAFF
.	TRBV5-1	.	TRBJ2-7	TGCGCCAGCAGCTTTGAGGCGGCCTACGAGCAGTACTTC	CASSFEAAYEQYF
.	TRBV11-1	.	TRBJ2-1	TGTGCCAGCTGGAGCGTGAATTACAATGAGCAGTTCTTC	CASWSVNYNEQFF
.	TRBV19	.	TRBJ2-6	TGTGCCAGTAGTATAGGAGGTGGGGCCAACGTCCTGACTTTC	CASSIGGGANVLTF
.	TRBV2	.	TRBJ2-3	TGTGCCACCTTGAAGGCCGTGCTCGTAGATACGCAGTATTTT	CATLKAVLVDTQYF
.	TRBV11-2	.	TRBJ2-7	TGTGCCAGCAGCTTTTCCGACGGATCCTACGAGCAGTACTTC	CASSFSDGSYEQYF
.	TRBV30	.	TRBJ1-4	TGTGCCTGGAGTGTACATCGCGGGAGGTCTAACGAAAAACTGTTTTTT	CAWSVHRGRSNEKLFF
.	TRBV11-3	.	TRBJ2-5	TGTGCCAGCAGCGGAGCGGGTCGAGAGACCCAGTACTTC	CASSGAGRETQYF
many	TRBV15	.	TRBJ2-1	TGTGCCACCAGCAGTGGAAGCGGATACTACAATGAGCAGTTCTTC	CATSSGSGYYNEQFF
.	TRBV19	TRBD2	TRBJ2-1	TGTGCCAGTAGTGATAGCGGGACTAGCGGGAGGTGGAGTGAGCAGTTCTTC	CASSDSGTSGRWSEQFF